The 6 T cell receptor beta chains given below trace back to one sample, sequenced in a study of T cell responses to AZD1222 COVID-19 vaccine. Generated by immunoSEQ multiplex PCR, the TCRdb table keeps only in-frame clones and is missing some. This repertoire shows 150,000 or so clones, approximately 89% found once; its top ten account for less than 5.5%. Sequences were derived from peripheral blood, sampled on day 0 of AZD1222 vaccination. These receptor sequences come from an adult in good health.

The chain recombines TRBV29-1 with TRBJ2-2; TRBD1 is a possible D gene (7 bases). Trimming shortened V by 4 bases and J by 3 bases, and 15 bases separated the two germline ends. The CDR3 spans 15 residues. Germline V CDR1 and CDR2: SQVTM, ANQGSEA. CDR3 nucleotides: TGCAGCGTTGTCTCTAGCAGGGGGGACACCGGGGAGCTGTTTTTT. Its translation: CSVVSSRGDTGELFF.

This chain uses TRBV5-1 with TRBJ1-1, with 7 bases that match TRBD1. This CDR3 spans 16 amino acids. CDR1 and CDR2 from the germline V gene are SGHRS and YFSETQ. With V trimmed by 3 bases and J by 3 bases, 11 bases remained unmatched. For the CDR3, the DNA is TGCGCCAGCAGCTCGAAGAACAGGGGTACCTACACTGAAGCTTTCTTT. Translated, it gives CASSSKNRGTYTEAFF.

This chain uses TRBV6-4 with TRBJ2-1, with D unresolved. The CDR3 totals 12 residues. Germline lookup yields CDR1 MRHNA and CDR2 SNTAGT. V was trimmed by 3 bases and J by 6 bases, leaving 6 bases between them. DNA for the CDR3: TGTGCCAGCAGTGATCGTCTCAATGAGCAGTTCTTC. It specifies CASSDRLNEQFF.

The J gene is TRBJ2-2, the V gene TRBV18, with TRBD2 as a possible D gene (6 bases). Germline CDR1 and CDR2: KGHSH and LQKENI. CDR3 length: 13 residues. The V and J ends lost 4 bases and 7 bases respectively, with 10 bases between them. The CDR3 reads CASSRQTSGELFF. CDR3 bases: TGTGCCAGCTCACGACAGACTAGCGGGGAGCTGTTTTTT.

In its sample, this clone was seen a few times. CDR3 sequence: CAWSYQGDRGYEAFF. The CDR3 nucleotides read TGTGCCTGGAGTTACCAAGGGGACAGGGGCTATGAAGCTTTCTTT. The rearrangement links TRBV30 to TRBJ1-1; 10 nucleotides match TRBD1. J lost 7 bases, V lost 2 bases, and 10 bases had no gene match. CDR3 length: 15 residues. Germline loops: CDR1 GTSNPN, CDR2 SVGIG (reference sequence).

The genes are TRBV24-1 and TRBJ2-1; TRBD2 matches at 7 bases. The CDR3 runs to 17 residues. CDR1 and CDR2 from the germline V gene are KGHDR and SFDVKD. V was pared by 1 base and J by 0 bases, with 5 bases of the junction left unmatched. CDR3 in DNA: TGTGCCACCAGTGATTTTCGGGGAGGGCCCTCCTACAATGAGCAGTTCTTC. Translating gives CATSDFRGGPSYNEQFF.